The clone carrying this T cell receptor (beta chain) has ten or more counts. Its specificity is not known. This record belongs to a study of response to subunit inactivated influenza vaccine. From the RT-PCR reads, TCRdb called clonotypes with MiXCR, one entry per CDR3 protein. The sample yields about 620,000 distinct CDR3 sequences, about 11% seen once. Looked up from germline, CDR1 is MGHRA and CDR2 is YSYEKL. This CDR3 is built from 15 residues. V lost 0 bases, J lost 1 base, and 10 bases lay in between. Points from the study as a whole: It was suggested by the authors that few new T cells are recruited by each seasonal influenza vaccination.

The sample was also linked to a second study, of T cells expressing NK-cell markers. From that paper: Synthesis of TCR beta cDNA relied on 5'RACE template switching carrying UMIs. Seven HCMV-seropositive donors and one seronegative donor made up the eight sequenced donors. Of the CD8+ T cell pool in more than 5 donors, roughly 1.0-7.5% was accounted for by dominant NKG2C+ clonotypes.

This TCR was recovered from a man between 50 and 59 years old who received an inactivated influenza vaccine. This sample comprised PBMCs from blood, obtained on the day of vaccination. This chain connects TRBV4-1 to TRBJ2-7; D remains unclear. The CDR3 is CASSQDYWQSYEQYF. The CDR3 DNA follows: TGCGCCAGCAGCCAAGATTACTGGCAGTCCTACGAGCAGTACTTC.